This passage covers 8 T cell receptor beta chains from one sample sequenced in a study of T cells in Graves' hyperthyroidism and ophthalmopathy. Amplification yielded TCR beta CDR3 regions, with RNA transcripts as the source. The HTBI primer set served for first-round RT-PCR of the TCR CDR3. Using its own MiXCR run on the multiplex PCR reads, TCRdb lists one record per CDR3 protein. Among some 490,000 distinct CDR3 sequences listed, less than 25% were seen once. The sequencing sample was made of blood. These receptors were taken from a woman between 65 and 79 years old with Graves' ophthalmopathy.

This clonotype was seen ten or more times. The rearrangement uses TRBV11-1 and TRBJ1-2; possible D gene TRBD1, 5 bases. Trimming cost V 4 bases and J 5 bases, with 11 bases left between them. Germline V CDR1 and CDR2: SGHAT, FQDESV (reference sequence). The CDR3 spans 13 residues. The chain's CDR3 is CASSSTTEYGYTF. For the CDR3, the DNA is TGTGCCAGCAGCTCCACGACAGAGTATGGCTACACCTTC.

Regarding this clonotype: The germline gene is not matched at one end of the junction; a read error may be the cause. Here the CDR3 reads CNASPGAEGEQFF. In DNA, the CDR3 is TGCAATGCTAGCCCGGGAGCGGAAGGTGAGCAGTTCTTC. The chain is built from TRBV20-1 and TRBJ2-1, with D possibly matching TRBD2 (6 bases). CDR1 is DFQATT and CDR2 is SNEGSKA in the germline V gene (reference sequence). This CDR3 contains 13 residues.

The sample holds many counts of this clonotype. This chain joins TRBV5-1 and TRBJ2-4; the D gene is possibly TRBD1 (6 bases). CDR3 length: 16 amino acids. V gave up 1 base and J gave up 0 bases, with 11 bases separating them. CDR1 is SGHRS and CDR2 is YFSETQ in the germline V gene. DNA of the CDR3: TGCGCCAGCAGCTTGTATGGGGGACAAGCCAAAAACATTCAGTACTTC. As protein: CASSLYGGQAKNIQYF.

Comments on this clonotype: A much larger clone differs from this one at a single base, so this may be a read error. V and J are TRBV2 and TRBJ2-2; TRBD2 matches 9 bases. In germline, CDR1 is SNHLY, CDR2 FYNNEI. This CDR3 is built from 15 residues. CDR3 nucleotide sequence: TGTGCCAGGAGTGCACAAAGCGGGAGGACCGGGGAGCTGTTTTTT. This encodes CARSAQSGRTGELFF.

The gene calls are TRBV10-1 and TRBJ2-5; 9 bases match TRBD2. The V gene's germline CDR1 is WNHNN and CDR2 SYGVQD (reference sequence). This CDR3 has 14 amino acids. V shed 0 bases and J 5 bases; nucleotides not matched to a gene: 1. The CDR3 DNA reads as TGCGCCAGCAGTGAGTCCAGCGGGAGGGAGACCCAGTACTTC. Translated: CASSESSGRETQYF.

This clonotype was seen repeatedly, ten times or more. The V gene is TRBV30, the J gene TRBJ1-2, with D tentatively TRBD1 (5 bases). The CDR3 covers 11 residues. Between the trimmed V and J ends, which lost 5 bases and 8 bases, there was a span of 12 bases. The germline V gene encodes CDR1 GTSNPN and CDR2 SVGIG (reference sequence). The CDR3 loop is CAWAGGEGYTF. Written as DNA, the CDR3 is TGTGCCTGGGCTGGGGGGGAAGGCTACACCTTC.

V is TRBV18 and J is TRBJ1-4, with D unresolved. Germline CDR1 KGHSH, CDR2 LQKENI. Trimming took off 6 bases at V and 7 bases at J, with 15 bases between the two ends. The CDR3 contains 14 residues. CDR3 amino acids: CASSPPSLGEKLFF. The CDR3 nucleotides read TGTGCCAGCTCCCCTCCGTCCCTGGGTGAAAAACTGTTTTTT.

The genes are TRBV5-5 and TRBJ2-7; 7 nucleotides align to TRBD2. The germline gives CDR1 SGHKS, CDR2 YYEKEE (reference sequence). CDR3 length: 15 residues. V dropped 2 bases and J dropped 3; count of bases not matched to a gene: 8. CDR3 loop: CASSFAGVSIYEQYF. CDR3 DNA sequence: TGTGCCAGCAGCTTCGCGGGAGTCTCCATCTACGAGCAGTACTTC.